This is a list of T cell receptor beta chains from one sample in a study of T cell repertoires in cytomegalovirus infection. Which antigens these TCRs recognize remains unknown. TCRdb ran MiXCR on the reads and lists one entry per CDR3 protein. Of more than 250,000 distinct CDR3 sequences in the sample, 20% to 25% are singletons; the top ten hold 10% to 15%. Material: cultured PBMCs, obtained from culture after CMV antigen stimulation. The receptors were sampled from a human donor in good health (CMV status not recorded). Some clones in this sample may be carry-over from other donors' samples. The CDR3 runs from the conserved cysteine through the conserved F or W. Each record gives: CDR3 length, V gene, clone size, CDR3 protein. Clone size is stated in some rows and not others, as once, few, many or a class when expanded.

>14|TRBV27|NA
CASRLLSRANVLTF
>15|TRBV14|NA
CASSWADGARDTQYF
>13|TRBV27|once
CASSLNSVYEQYF
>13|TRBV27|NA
CASSLRGPETQYF
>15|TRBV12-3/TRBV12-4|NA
CASRGGLASYNEQFF
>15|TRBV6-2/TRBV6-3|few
CASREIRGGGYEQYF
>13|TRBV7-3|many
CASSAEPNTEAFF
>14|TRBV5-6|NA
CASSAPGLQETQYF
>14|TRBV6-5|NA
CASSYGLAGGEQFF
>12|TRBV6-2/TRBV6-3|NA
CASGQISYEQYF
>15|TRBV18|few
CASQNQQDISTEAFF
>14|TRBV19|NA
CASSFRGMNTEAFF
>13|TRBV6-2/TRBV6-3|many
CASKATGTDTQYF
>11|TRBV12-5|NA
CASGSDRMQFF
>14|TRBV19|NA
CASSTSGNSYEQYF
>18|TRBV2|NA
CASSESGQGVATNEKLFF
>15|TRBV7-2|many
CASSGRAGPNNEQFF
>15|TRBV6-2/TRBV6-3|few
CASSRWTEMNTEAFF
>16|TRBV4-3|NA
CASSQDHLASSDTQYF
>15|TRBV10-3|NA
CAIRTSGANTGELFF